This is a list of T cell receptor beta chains from one sample in a study of identical twins. TCRdb used MiXCR to reprocess the 5' RACE reads, holding one entry per CDR3 protein. The table records 1.5 million to 2 million distinct CDR3 sequences, around 29% of them present only once. Sequencing was carried out using cord blood. Receptor source: a newborn girl in good health. The CDR3 runs from the conserved cysteine through the conserved F or W. D genes are given only for firm matches. For some rows the clone size is stated as once, few or many, or as a class when expanded; others skip it.

abundance	v_gene	d_gene	j_gene	CDR3aa	CDR3nt
many	TRBV20-1	-	TRBJ2-1	CSAIYNEQFF	TGCAGTGCGATTTACAATGAGCAGTTCTTC
-	TRBV5-1	-	TRBJ2-7	CASSPGDVSYEQYF	TGCGCCAGCAGCCCCGGGGACGTATCCTACGAGCAGTACTTC
-	TRBV5-1	-	TRBJ2-7	CASSPNVPGEQYF	TGCGCCAGCAGCCCGAACGTCCCCGGCGAGCAGTACTTC
few	TRBV7-2	-	TRBJ1-1	CASSPDARNTEAFF	TGTGCCAGCAGCCCCGACGCTAGGAACACTGAAGCTTTCTTT
-	TRBV20-1	-	TRBJ2-5	CSARSGTRETQYF	TGCAGTGCTAGGTCGGGGACGCGAGAGACCCAGTACTTC
few	TRBV7-2	TRBD1	TRBJ1-6	CASSLVGRTGNSPLHF	TGTGCCAGCAGCTTAGTCGGGAGGACAGGGAATTCACCCCTCCACTTT
-	TRBV20-1	-	TRBJ2-7	CSARSQGPYEQYF	TGCAGTGCCAGATCGCAGGGCCCCTACGAGCAGTACTTC
few	TRBV20-1	TRBD2	TRBJ2-1	CSAGRTSGDNEQFF	TGCAGTGCTGGGAGGACTAGCGGGGACAATGAGCAGTTCTTC
few	TRBV20-1	-	TRBJ2-2	CSAKVRTANTGELFF	TGCAGTGCTAAGGTCCGGACAGCGAACACCGGGGAGCTGTTTTTT
few	TRBV7-9	-	TRBJ2-1	CASSPSEQFF	TGTGCCAGCAGTCCCTCCGAGCAGTTCTTC
few	TRBV11-1	-	TRBJ2-7	CASSSFDRAVYEQYF	TGTGCCAGCAGCTCCTTTGACCGGGCAGTCTACGAGCAGTACTTC
-	TRBV20-1	-	TRBJ1-2	CRGTGKDGYTF	TGCAGGGGAACAGGGAAAGACGGCTACACCTTC
many	TRBV7-2	-	TRBJ2-3	CASSLSIPSTDTQYF	TGTGCCAGCAGCTTATCGATCCCCTCTACAGATACGCAGTATTTT
-	TRBV20-1	-	TRBJ2-3	CSARDWGRDADTQYF	TGCAGTGCTAGAGATTGGGGGCGGGATGCTGATACGCAGTATTTT
few	TRBV20-1	-	TRBJ2-7	CSARSASHAVNYEQYF	TGCAGTGCTAGATCAGCCTCCCACGCAGTTAACTACGAGCAGTACTTC
-	TRBV27	TRBD1	TRBJ1-1	CASSPRTGQTSEAFF	TGTGCCAGCAGTCCCAGGACAGGGCAAACATCTGAAGCTTTCTTT
-	TRBV10-3	-	TRBJ2-7	CAISEGTKYEQYF	TGTGCCATCAGTGAGGGGACAAAATACGAGCAGTACTTC
many	TRBV11-2	-	TRBJ2-3	CASRIAADTQYF	TGTGCCAGCAGAATAGCGGCAGATACGCAGTATTTT
-	TRBV20-1	TRBD1	TRBJ1-5	CSARDGGQGAEERNQPQHF	TGCAGTGCTAGAGATGGAGGACAGGGGGCAGAGGAAAGGAATCAGCCCCAGCATTTT
-	TRBV28	TRBD2	TRBJ2-1	CASSSPLFLAWGGYNEQFF	TGTGCCAGCAGTTCGCCCCTCTTTCTAGCGTGGGGAGGGTACAATGAGCAGTTCTTC
few	TRBV12-5	-	TRBJ2-7	CASGLGPVAEQYF	TGTGCTAGTGGTTTGGGGCCGGTGGCTGAGCAGTACTTC
many	TRBV14	-	TRBJ1-2	CASSQGTLYGYTF	TGTGCCAGCAGCCAAGGGACACTCTATGGCTACACCTTC
few	TRBV2	-	TRBJ1-2	CASSGGRGQYGYTF	TGTGCCAGCAGTGGTGGCAGGGGACAATATGGCTACACCTTC